The rows below give T cell receptor beta chains drawn from one sample of a study of blood T cells in healthy people across ages. In TCRdb, the 5' RACE reads were re-called with MiXCR into one record per CDR3 protein. Seen here are a few hundred thousand distinct CDR3 sequences, about a quarter observed once, and the top ten hold 3% to 4%. The same data also went into a second study, on T cells of mothers and their children.

Sequenced input: blood. Source of these receptors: a boy between 2 and 10 years old in good health. The CDR3 runs from the conserved cysteine through the conserved F or W. D genes are given only for firm matches. Only part of the rows carry a size: once, few, many, or a class if the clone is expanded.

size: NA; J: TRBJ1-1; V: TRBV20-1; D: NA; CDR3: CSAMKGFPNTGAFF; DNA: TGCAGTGCCATGAAGGGGTTCCCCAACACTGGAGCTTTCTTT
size: NA; J: TRBJ2-2; V: TRBV9; D: TRBD1; CDR3: CASSATGGSSTGELFF; DNA: TGTGCCAGCAGCGCAACAGGGGGCTCCAGCACCGGGGAGCTGTTTTTT
size: NA; J: TRBJ2-2; V: TRBV7-8; D: NA; CDR3: CASSIAGRIGELFF; DNA: TGTGCCAGCAGCATAGCAGGGAGGATCGGGGAGCTGTTTTTT
size: NA; J: TRBJ2-2; V: TRBV7-6; D: NA; CDR3: CASSLDPAGNTGELFF; DNA: TGTGCCAGCAGCTTAGATCCGGCCGGGAACACCGGGGAGCTGTTTTTT
size: NA; J: TRBJ1-4; V: TRBV28; D: NA; CDR3: CASSTISRDEKLFF; DNA: TGTGCCAGCAGTACTATTTCTCGAGACGAAAAACTGTTTTTT
size: few; J: TRBJ1-1; V: TRBV3-1; D: NA; CDR3: CASSRDGGAFF; DNA: TGTGCCAGCAGCCGGGACGGGGGGGCTTTCTTT
size: few; J: TRBJ2-1; V: TRBV20-1; D: TRBD2; CDR3: CSARGLDGNEQFF; DNA: TGCAGTGCTAGGGGACTAGATGGCAATGAGCAGTTCTTC
size: NA; J: TRBJ2-5; V: TRBV12-3/TRBV12-4; D: TRBD1; CDR3: CASSSAGTGAETQYF; DNA: TGTGCCAGCAGTTCTGCCGGGACAGGGGCCGAGACCCAGTACTTC
size: many; J: TRBJ2-2; V: TRBV6-6; D: TRBD2; CDR3: CASSYLLAGAGELFF; DNA: TGTGCCAGCAGTTACCTACTAGCGGGAGCCGGGGAGCTGTTTTTT
size: NA; J: TRBJ1-1; V: TRBV6-5; D: TRBD1; CDR3: CASSGQGALNTEAFF; DNA: TGTGCCAGCAGCGGACAGGGGGCGTTGAACACTGAAGCTTTCTTT
size: NA; J: TRBJ2-1; V: TRBV7-6; D: NA; CDR3: CASTNSRARLTYNEQFF; DNA: TGTGCCAGCACCAACTCCCGGGCTCGCTTAACTTACAATGAGCAGTTCTTC
size: NA; J: TRBJ2-3; V: TRBV7-9; D: TRBD2; CDR3: CASSSPTELASTDTQYF; DNA: TGTGCCAGCAGCTCTCCAACCGAACTAGCGAGCACAGATACGCAGTATTTT
size: NA; J: TRBJ2-3; V: TRBV29-1; D: NA; CDR3: CSAPMGQTSTDTQYF; DNA: TGCAGCGCCCCAATGGGACAAACTAGCACAGATACGCAGTATTTT
size: many; J: TRBJ1-2; V: TRBV4-2; D: NA; CDR3: CASSQGPGTGNYGYTF; DNA: TGTGCCAGCAGCCAAGGTCCCGGGACGGGGAACTATGGCTACACCTTC
size: NA; J: TRBJ2-1; V: TRBV11-2; D: TRBD2; CDR3: CASSLVAGSGDEQFF; DNA: TGTGCCAGCAGCTTAGTAGCGGGGTCCGGAGATGAGCAGTTCTTC
size: few; J: TRBJ1-5; V: TRBV2; D: NA; CDR3: CASRETDSNQPQHF; DNA: TGTGCCAGCAGGGAGACAGATAGCAATCAGCCCCAGCATTTT
size: NA; J: TRBJ2-5; V: TRBV3-1; D: TRBD2; CDR3: CASSQEAGPQETQYF; DNA: TGTGCCAGCAGCCAGGAAGCGGGGCCTCAAGAGACCCAGTACTTC
size: NA; J: TRBJ1-2; V: TRBV6-6; D: NA; CDR3: CASSTRDRGNNYGYTF; DNA: TGTGCCAGCAGTACCCGGGACCGCGGTAATAACTATGGCTACACCTTC
size: few; J: TRBJ1-5; V: TRBV20-1; D: NA; CDR3: CSGSSARGKGNQPQHF; DNA: TGCAGTGGGAGTTCCGCCAGGGGAAAGGGCAATCAGCCCCAGCATTTT
size: NA; J: TRBJ2-5; V: TRBV7-2; D: TRBD1; CDR3: CASSRQTGYGETQYF; DNA: TGTGCCAGCAGCAGACAGACAGGGTATGGGGAGACCCAGTACTTC
size: few; J: TRBJ2-3; V: TRBV11-3; D: TRBD2; CDR3: CASSLITSGEDTQYF; DNA: TGTGCCAGCAGCTTAATAACTAGCGGGGAAGATACGCAGTATTTT
size: NA; J: TRBJ2-5; V: TRBV20-1; D: NA; CDR3: CSAPRQETQYF; DNA: TGCAGTGCCCCGCGTCAAGAGACCCAGTACTTC
size: many; J: TRBJ2-6; V: TRBV29-1; D: NA; CDR3: CSAFSGAGANVLTF; DNA: TGCAGCGCCTTTTCAGGGGCTGGGGCCAACGTCCTGACTTTC
size: NA; J: TRBJ2-5; V: TRBV6-2/TRBV6-3; D: TRBD2; CDR3: CASSYFGGGAPETQYF; DNA: TGTGCCAGCAGTTACTTCGGCGGGGGGGCCCCAGAGACCCAGTACTTC
size: NA; J: TRBJ2-4; V: TRBV29-1; D: NA; CDR3: CSAKAGAVKNIQYF; DNA: TGCAGCGCCAAGGCGGGGGCAGTCAAAAACATTCAGTACTTC
size: NA; J: TRBJ1-2; V: TRBV12-3/TRBV12-4; D: NA; CDR3: CASSLGGIQYRYGYTF; DNA: TGTGCCAGCAGTTTAGGCGGAATACAGTACCGCTATGGCTACACCTTC
size: NA; J: TRBJ2-3; V: TRBV28; D: NA; CDR3: CASSSPRGITDTQYF; DNA: TGTGCCAGCAGTTCCCCAAGGGGTATCACAGATACGCAGTATTTT
size: few; J: TRBJ2-5; V: TRBV3-1; D: NA; CDR3: CASSDASRDELQETQYF; DNA: TGTGCCAGCAGCGATGCTAGTCGCGATGAGCTACAAGAGACCCAGTACTTC